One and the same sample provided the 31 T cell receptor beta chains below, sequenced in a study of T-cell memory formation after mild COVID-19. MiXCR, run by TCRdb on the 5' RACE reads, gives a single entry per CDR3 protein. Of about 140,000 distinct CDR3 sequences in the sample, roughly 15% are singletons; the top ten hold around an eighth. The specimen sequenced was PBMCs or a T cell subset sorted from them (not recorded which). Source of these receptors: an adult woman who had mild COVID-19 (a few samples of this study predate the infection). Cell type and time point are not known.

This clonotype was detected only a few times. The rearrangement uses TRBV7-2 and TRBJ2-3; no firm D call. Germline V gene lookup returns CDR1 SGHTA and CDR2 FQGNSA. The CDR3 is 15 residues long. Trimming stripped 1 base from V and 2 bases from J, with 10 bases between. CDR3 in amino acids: CASSLGATNTDTQYF. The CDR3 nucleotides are TGTGCCAGCAGCTTAGGGGCCACTAACACAGATACGCAGTATTTT.

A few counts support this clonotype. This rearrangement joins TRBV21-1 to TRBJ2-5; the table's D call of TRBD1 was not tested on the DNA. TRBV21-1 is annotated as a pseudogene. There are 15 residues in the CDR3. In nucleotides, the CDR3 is TGTGCCAGCAGCCCGGGACAGGGGAGTGGAGAGACCCAGTACTTC. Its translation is CASSPGQGSGETQYF.

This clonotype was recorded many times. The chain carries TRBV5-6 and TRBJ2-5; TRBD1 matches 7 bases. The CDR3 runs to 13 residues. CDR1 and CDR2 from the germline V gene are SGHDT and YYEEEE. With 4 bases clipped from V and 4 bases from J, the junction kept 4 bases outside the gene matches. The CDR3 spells CASSHRDRETQYF. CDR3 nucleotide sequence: TGTGCCAGCAGCCACCGGGACAGAGAGACCCAGTACTTC.

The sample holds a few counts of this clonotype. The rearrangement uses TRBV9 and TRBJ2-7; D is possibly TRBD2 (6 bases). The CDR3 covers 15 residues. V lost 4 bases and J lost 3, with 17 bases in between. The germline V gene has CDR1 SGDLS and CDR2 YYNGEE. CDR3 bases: TGTGCCAGCAGCCAGTCTGGGGGACTTTTCTACGAGCAGTACTTC. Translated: CASSQSGGLFYEQYF. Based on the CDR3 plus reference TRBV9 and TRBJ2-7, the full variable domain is DSGVTQTPKHLITATGQRVTLRCSPRSGDLSVYWYQQSLDQGLQFLIQYYNGEERAKGNILERFSAQQFPDLHSELNLSSLELGDSALYFCASSQSGGLFYEQYFGPGTRLTVT.

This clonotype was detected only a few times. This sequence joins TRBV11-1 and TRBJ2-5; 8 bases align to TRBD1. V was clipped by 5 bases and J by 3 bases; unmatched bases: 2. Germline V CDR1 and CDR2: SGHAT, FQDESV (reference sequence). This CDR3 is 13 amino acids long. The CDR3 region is CASSPDREETQYF. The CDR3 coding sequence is TGTGCCAGCAGCCCGGACAGGGAAGAGACCCAGTACTTC.

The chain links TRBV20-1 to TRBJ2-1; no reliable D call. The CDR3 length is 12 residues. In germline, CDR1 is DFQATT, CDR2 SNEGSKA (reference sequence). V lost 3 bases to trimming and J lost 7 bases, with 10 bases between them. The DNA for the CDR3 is TGCAGTGCTAGTGTTTTGGGAAATGAGCAGTTCTTC. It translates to CSASVLGNEQFF.

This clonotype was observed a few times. Here the CDR3 reads CSVRDRGSGANVLTF. Written as DNA, the CDR3 is TGCAGCGTGAGAGACAGGGGTTCGGGGGCCAACGTCCTGACTTTC. The genes are TRBV29-1 and TRBJ2-6, with 8 nucleotides matching TRBD1. V lost 6 bases and J lost 4; bases outside the gene matches: 8. The CDR3 length is 15 residues. The V gene's germline CDR1 is SQVTM and CDR2 ANQGSEA.

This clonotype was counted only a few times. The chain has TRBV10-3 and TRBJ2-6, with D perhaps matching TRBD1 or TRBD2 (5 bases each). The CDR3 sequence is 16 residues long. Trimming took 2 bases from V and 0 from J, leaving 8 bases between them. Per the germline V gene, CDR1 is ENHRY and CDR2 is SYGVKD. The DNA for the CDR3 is TGTGCCATCAGTGAGGGGACGGGCTCTGGGGCCAACGTCCTGACTTTC. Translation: CAISEGTGSGANVLTF.

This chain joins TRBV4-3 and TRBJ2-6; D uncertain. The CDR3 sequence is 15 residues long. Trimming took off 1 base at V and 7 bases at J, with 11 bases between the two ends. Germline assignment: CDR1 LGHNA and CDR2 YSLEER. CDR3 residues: CASSQGNWGANVLTF. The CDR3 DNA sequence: TGCGCCAGCAGCCAAGGAAACTGGGGAGCCAACGTCCTGACTTTC.

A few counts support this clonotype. The CDR3 reads CASSYSQVYNEQFF. In nucleotides, the CDR3 is TGTGCCAGCAGTTACTCACAGGTCTACAATGAGCAGTTCTTC. This rearrangement joins TRBV6-6 to TRBJ2-1; TRBD1 might be the D (5 bases). With 0 bases removed from V and 3 bases from J, the gap between germline ends came to 6 bases. The CDR3 totals 14 residues. Germline CDR1 is MNHNY and CDR2 is SVGAGI (reference sequence).

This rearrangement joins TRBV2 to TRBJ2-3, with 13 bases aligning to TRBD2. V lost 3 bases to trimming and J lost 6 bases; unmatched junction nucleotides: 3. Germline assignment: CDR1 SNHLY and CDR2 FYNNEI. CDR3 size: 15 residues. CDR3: CASSERTSGGDTQYF. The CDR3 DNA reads TGTGCCAGCAGTGAGAGGACTAGCGGGGGCGATACGCAGTATTTT.

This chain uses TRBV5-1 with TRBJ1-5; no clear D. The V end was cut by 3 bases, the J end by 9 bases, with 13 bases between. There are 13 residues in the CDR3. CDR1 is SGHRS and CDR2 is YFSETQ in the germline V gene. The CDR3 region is CASSSGVIRPQHF. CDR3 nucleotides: TGCGCCAGCAGCTCCGGCGTAATTCGGCCCCAGCATTTT.

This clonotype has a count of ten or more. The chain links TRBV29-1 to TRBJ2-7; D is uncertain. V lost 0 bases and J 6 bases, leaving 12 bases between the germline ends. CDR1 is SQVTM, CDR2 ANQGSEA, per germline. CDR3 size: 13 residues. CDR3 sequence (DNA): TGCAGCGTTGAAGAGTTTGAGTCAGGCGAGCAGTACTTC. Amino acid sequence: CSVEEFESGEQYF.

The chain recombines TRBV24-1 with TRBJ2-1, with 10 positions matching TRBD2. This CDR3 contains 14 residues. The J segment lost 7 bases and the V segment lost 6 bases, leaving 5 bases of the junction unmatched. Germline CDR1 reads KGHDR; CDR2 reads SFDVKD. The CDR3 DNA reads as TGTGCCACCAGTCCAGCGGGAGGGCCTAATGAGCAGTTCTTC. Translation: CATSPAGGPNEQFF.

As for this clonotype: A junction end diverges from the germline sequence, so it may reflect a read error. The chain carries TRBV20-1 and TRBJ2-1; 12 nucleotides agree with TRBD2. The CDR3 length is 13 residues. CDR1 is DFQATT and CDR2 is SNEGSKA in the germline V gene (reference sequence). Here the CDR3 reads CSAELPSGGASVF. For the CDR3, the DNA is TGCAGTGCGGAGCTTCCTAGCGGGGGGGCCTCGGTCTTC.

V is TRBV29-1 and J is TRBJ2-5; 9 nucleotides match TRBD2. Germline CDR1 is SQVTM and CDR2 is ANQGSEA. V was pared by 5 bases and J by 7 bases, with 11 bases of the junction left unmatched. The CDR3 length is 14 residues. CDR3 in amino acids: CSVKAAGGPRTQYF. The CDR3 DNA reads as TGCAGCGTTAAGGCGGCGGGAGGGCCGAGGACCCAGTACTTC.

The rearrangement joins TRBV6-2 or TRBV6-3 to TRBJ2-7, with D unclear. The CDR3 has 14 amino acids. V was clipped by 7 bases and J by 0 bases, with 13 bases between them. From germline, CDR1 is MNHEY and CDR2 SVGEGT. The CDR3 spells CASTFVPDSYEQYF. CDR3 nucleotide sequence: TGTGCCAGCACCTTCGTCCCAGACTCCTACGAGCAGTACTTC.

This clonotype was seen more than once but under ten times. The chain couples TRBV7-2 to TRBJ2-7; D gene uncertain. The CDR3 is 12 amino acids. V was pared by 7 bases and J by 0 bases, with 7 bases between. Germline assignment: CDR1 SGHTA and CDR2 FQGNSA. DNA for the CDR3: TGTGCCAGCACCTGGAGCTCCTACGAGCAGTACTTC. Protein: CASTWSSYEQYF.

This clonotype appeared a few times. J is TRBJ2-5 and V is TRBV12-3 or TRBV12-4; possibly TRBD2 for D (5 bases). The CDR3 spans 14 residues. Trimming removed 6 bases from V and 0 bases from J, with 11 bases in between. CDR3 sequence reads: CASSPEEDQETQYF. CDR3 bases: TGTGCCAGCAGCCCAGAGGAGGACCAAGAGACCCAGTACTTC.

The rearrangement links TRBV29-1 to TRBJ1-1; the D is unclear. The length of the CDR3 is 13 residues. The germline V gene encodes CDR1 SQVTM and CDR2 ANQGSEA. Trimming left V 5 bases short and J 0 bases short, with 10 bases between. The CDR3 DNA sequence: TGCAGCGTTCGGATAAGCATGAACACTGAAGCTTTCTTT. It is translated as CSVRISMNTEAFF.

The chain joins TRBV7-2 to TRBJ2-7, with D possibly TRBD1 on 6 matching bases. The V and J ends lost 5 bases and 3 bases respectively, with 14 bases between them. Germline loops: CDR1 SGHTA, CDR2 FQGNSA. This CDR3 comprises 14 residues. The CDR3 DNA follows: TGTGCCAGCAGCCCCCGACAGGAATACTACGAGCAGTACTTC. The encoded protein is CASSPRQEYYEQYF.

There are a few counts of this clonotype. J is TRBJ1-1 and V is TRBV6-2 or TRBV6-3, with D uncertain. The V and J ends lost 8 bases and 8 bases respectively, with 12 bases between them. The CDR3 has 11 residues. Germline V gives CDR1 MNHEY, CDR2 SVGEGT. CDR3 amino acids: CASCTAGEAFF. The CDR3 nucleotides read TGTGCCAGCTGTACGGCGGGAGAAGCTTTCTTT.

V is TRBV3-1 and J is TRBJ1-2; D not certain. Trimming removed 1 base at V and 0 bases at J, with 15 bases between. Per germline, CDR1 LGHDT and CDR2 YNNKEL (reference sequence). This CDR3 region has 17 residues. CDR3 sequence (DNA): TGTGCCAGCAGCCAAGGGGTCAGAAGGCCCGCTAACTATGGCTACACCTTC. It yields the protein CASSQGVRRPANYGYTF.

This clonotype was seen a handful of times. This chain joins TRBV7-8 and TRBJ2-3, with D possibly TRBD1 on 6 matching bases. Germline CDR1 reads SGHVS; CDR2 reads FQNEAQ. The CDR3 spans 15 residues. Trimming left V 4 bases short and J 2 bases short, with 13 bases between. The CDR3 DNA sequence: TGTGCCAGCAGCTCCCTCGACAGGTTCACAGATACGCAGTATTTT. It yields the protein CASSSLDRFTDTQYF.

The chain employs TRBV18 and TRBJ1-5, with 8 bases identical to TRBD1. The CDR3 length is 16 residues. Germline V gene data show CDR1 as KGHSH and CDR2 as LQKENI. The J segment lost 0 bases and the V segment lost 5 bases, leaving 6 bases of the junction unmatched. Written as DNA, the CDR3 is TGTGCCAGCTCATTAACGACAGGGGTTAGCAATCAGCCCCAGCATTTT. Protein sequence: CASSLTTGVSNQPQHF.

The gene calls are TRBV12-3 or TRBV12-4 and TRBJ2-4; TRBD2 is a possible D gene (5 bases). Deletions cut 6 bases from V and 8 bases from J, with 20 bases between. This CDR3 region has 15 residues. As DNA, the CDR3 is TGTGCCAGCAGGATAGCACACAGTGGACTGGACATTCAGTACTTC. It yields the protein CASRIAHSGLDIQYF.

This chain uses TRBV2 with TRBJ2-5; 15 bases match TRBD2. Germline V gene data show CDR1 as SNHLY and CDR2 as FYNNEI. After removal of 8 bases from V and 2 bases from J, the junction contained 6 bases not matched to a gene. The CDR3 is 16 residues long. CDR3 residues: CASGLAGGNLQETQYF. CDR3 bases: TGTGCCAGCGGACTAGCGGGAGGGAACCTACAAGAGACCCAGTACTTC.

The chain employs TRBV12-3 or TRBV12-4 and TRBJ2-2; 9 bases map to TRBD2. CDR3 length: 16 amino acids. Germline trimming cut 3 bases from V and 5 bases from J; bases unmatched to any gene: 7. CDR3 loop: CASSLLSGSNTGELFF. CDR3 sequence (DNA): TGTGCCAGCAGTTTGCTTAGCGGGAGTAATACCGGGGAGCTGTTTTTT.

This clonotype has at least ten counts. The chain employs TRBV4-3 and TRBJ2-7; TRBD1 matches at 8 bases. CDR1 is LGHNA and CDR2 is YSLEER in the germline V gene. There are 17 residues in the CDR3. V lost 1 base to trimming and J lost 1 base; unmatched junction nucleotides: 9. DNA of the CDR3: TGCGCCAGCAGCCAAGGTACAGGGGGGACCGGTTCCTACGAGCAGTACTTC. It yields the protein CASSQGTGGTGSYEQYF.

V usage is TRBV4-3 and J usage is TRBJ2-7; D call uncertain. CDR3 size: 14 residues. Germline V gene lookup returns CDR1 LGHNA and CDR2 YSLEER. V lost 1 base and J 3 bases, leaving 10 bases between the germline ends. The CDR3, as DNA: TGCGCCAGCAGCCAAGCGCGGCAGAGCTACGAGCAGTACTTC. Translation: CASSQARQSYEQYF.

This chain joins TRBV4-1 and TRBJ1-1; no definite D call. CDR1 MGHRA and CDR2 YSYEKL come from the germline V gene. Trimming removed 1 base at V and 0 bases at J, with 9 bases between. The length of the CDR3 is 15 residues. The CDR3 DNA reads TGCGCCAGCAGCCAAGTAGTACAGATGAACACTGAAGCTTTCTTT. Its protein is CASSQVVQMNTEAFF.